This T cell receptor (beta chain) was recovered during a study of breast tumors, draining lymph nodes, adjacent tissues. Study conclusions and caveats: The lymph node origin of tumor T cells was framed as consistent with a hypothesis, not demonstrated. Luminal-like breast cancer showed significantly greater tumor-nontumor repertoire similarity than basal-like breast cancer did. Tumor repertoires ranked between lymph nodes and nontumor tissue in diversity, with V and J gene preferences.

V was cut by 2 bases and J by 3 bases, with 8 bases left in between. CDR3 length equals 14 residues. Per germline, CDR1 MGHDK and CDR2 SYGVNS. Breast cancer patients provided tissue from their axillary draining lymph nodes. TCRdb ran MiXCR on the multiplex PCR reads and lists one entry per CDR3 protein. This table holds a few hundred thousand distinct CDR3 sequences, less than 40% found once. In this sample, this clonotype turned up many times. No antigen is known for it. V gene TRBV25-1 combines with J gene TRBJ2-1, with D perhaps matching TRBD1 (5 bases). The sequenced sample was axillary lymph node tissue. The TCR sequence derives from a female donor with breast cancer. Some clones in this sample may be carry-over from other donors' samples. The CDR3 DNA reads as TGTGCCAGCAGTGAACAGCAGGGCTACAATGAGCAGTTCTTC. Protein product: CASSEQQGYNEQFF.